The present T cell receptor (beta chain) was sequenced within a study of blood T cell repertoires in COVID-19. J lost 5 bases, V lost 3 bases, and 3 bases had no gene match. The CDR3 consists of 14 residues. Germline V CDR1 and CDR2: KGHSH, LQKENI. Per the original methods: Estimated nucleated cell counts came from reference gene primer amplification. Generated by immunoSEQ multiplex PCR, the TCRdb table keeps only in-frame clones and is missing some. V and J calls and clone size are copied from that table; D and trimming were computed from the DNA. The sample records roughly 360,000 clones, about 87% being singletons.

The sample comprised PBMCs or T cells enriched from blood (not recorded which). The sequence was collected from a man between 25 and 39 years old who had recovered from COVID-19. The chain is built from TRBV18 and TRBJ2-1, with 8 bases matching TRBD2. The CDR3 spells CASSPLAGHNEQFF. CDR3 DNA sequence: TGTGCCAGCTCACCGCTAGCGGGCCACAATGAGCAGTTCTTC.